This TCR beta chain appears in the sequencing data of a study of response to subunit inactivated influenza vaccine. General study results and limits: Each seasonal influenza vaccination, the authors suggested, recruits few new T cells.

From germline, CDR1 is LGHNA and CDR2 YNFKEQ. Trimming took off 0 bases at V and 6 bases at J, with 10 bases between the two ends. The length of the CDR3 is 14 residues. On this clonotype itself: Antigen specificity is unknown.

TCRdb fed the RT-PCR reads into MiXCR, producing one record per CDR3 protein. The sample lists around 500,000 distinct CDR3 sequences; 11% were seen once. V and J are TRBV4-2 and TRBJ2-3; D not resolved. Source: PBMCs from blood, taken roughly 45 days after vaccination. The receptor's source is a man aged 50-59 years who received an inactivated influenza vaccine. CDR3 residues: CASSQEDSCDTQYF. The CDR3 DNA is TGTGCCAGCAGCCAAGAGGATTCGTGTGATACGCAGTATTTT.